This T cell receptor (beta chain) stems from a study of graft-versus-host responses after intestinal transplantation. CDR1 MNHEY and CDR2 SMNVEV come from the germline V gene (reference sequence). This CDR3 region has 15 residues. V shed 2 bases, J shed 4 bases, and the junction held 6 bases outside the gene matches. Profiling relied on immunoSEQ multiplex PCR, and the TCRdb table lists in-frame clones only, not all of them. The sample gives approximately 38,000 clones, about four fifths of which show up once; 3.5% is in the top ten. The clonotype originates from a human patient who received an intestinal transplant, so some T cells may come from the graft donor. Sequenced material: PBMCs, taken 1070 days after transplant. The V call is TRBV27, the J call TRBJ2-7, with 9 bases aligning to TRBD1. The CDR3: CASSLPGQGRYEQYF. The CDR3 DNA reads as TGTGCCAGCAGTTTACCGGGACAGGGACGGTACGAGCAGTACTTC.